A single sample gave rise to the 20 T cell receptor beta chains below, sequenced in a study of cytomegalovirus exposure and HLA in healthy donors. PCR primers comprised 60 Vbeta and 13 Jbeta primers. Clones were read by immunoSEQ multiplex PCR, and TCRdb kept only the in-frame ones, dropping some. The sample shows approximately 150,000 clones, 75% of them seen only once. Material for sequencing was PBMCs. These TCRs come from a man aged 18 to 30 in good health and CMV-seropositive.

This chain links TRBV5-1 with TRBJ2-5; 10 bases line up with TRBD1. The CDR3 has 15 amino acids. Trimming took 4 bases from V and 4 from J; bases not matched to a gene: 7. Per the germline V gene, CDR1 is SGHRS and CDR2 is YFSETQ. As DNA, the CDR3 is TGCGCCAGCAGCCGAGGACAGGGGGTAGGAGAGACCCAGTACTTC. Protein: CASSRGQGVGETQYF.

This clone occurred a few times. The chain has TRBV5-1 and TRBJ2-1; 7 nucleotides line up with TRBD2. The CDR3 loop spans 15 amino acids. Germline lookup yields CDR1 SGHRS and CDR2 YFSETQ. The V and J ends lost 6 bases and 6 bases, in that order; junction bases with no gene match: 12. The CDR3 nucleotides are TGCGCCAGCATCTCGACGGCGGGAGTGCGCAATGAGCAGTTCTTC. It encodes CASISTAGVRNEQFF.

The chain employs TRBV19 and TRBJ1-1; 10 nucleotides line up with TRBD1. CDR3 length: 15 residues. Per the germline V gene, CDR1 is LNHDA and CDR2 is SQIVND (reference sequence). Losses at the gene ends were 3 bases for V and 3 bases for J; bases not matched to a gene: 4. The CDR3 DNA is TGTGCCAGTAGTATCGGGACAGGGGACTACACTGAAGCTTTCTTT. Protein product: CASSIGTGDYTEAFF. The complete variable domain, with remaining parts taken from reference TRBV19 and TRBJ1-1, reads DGGITQSPKYLFRKEGQNVTLSCEQNLNHDAMYWYRQDPGQGLRLIYYSQIVNDFQKGDIAEGYSVSREKKESFPLTVTSAQKNPTAFYLCASSIGTGDYTEAFFGQGTRLTVV.

The chain combines TRBV27 with TRBJ2-1; the match to TRBD1 covers 7 bases. With V trimmed by 4 bases and J by 12 bases, 6 bases remained unmatched. The CDR3 sequence is 12 residues long. Germline assignment: CDR1 MNHEY and CDR2 SMNVEV (reference sequence). The chain's CDR3 is CASSSQGVSQFF. The CDR3, as DNA: TGTGCCAGCAGTTCTCAGGGGGTATCGCAGTTCTTC.

The CDR3 here is CASSVGGGDSLPYEQYF. The CDR3 DNA reads TGTGCCAGCAGCGTAGGGGGTGGGGACAGCCTTCCCTACGAGCAGTACTTC. The chain links TRBV9 to TRBJ2-7; TRBD1 matches 7 bases. CDR3 length: 17 residues. The germline V gene encodes CDR1 SGDLS and CDR2 YYNGEE. J lost 2 bases, V lost 0 bases, and 11 bases had no gene match.

Remarks on this clone: One junction end does not reproduce the germline sequence, and a read error may be involved. This chain joins TRBV2 and TRBJ2-7; D possibly corresponds to TRBD1 (6 bases). Germline CDR1 reads SNHLY; CDR2 reads FYNNEI. The CDR3 has 14 amino acids. CDR3 sequence: CASRKQGGFYGQYF. DNA for the CDR3: TGTGCCAGCAGGAAACAGGGCGGGTTCTACGGGCAGTACTTC.

As DNA, the CDR3 is TGTGCCAGCAGTTACTCCCCGGGACACCAGAGTACTGAAGCTTTCTTT. Amino acids: CASSYSPGHQSTEAFF. The chain has TRBV6-5 and TRBJ1-1; D might be TRBD1 (6 bases). Germline CDR1 MNHEY, CDR2 SVGAGI. CDR3 length equals 16 residues. Trimming pared 0 bases from V and 5 bases from J, leaving 16 bases between.

This chain connects TRBV5-1 to TRBJ1-5; D unclear. The CDR3 is made up of 13 amino acids. Germline assignment: CDR1 SGHRS and CDR2 YFSETQ. Trimming took 3 bases from V and 7 from J, leaving 11 bases between them. The CDR3 DNA reads TGCGCCAGCAGCTCAGACGTCGGGCAGCCCCAGCATTTT. As protein: CASSSDVGQPQHF. Drawing the rest from reference TRBV5-1 and TRBJ1-5, the complete variable domain is KAGVTQTPRYLIKTRGQQVTLSCSPISGHRSVSWYQQTPGQGLQFLFEYFSETQRNKGNFPGRFSGRQFSNSRSEMNVSTLELGDSALYLCASSSDVGQPQHFGDGTRLSIL.

J is TRBJ2-7 and V is TRBV18; 9 positions match TRBD1. The CDR3 is made up of 14 amino acids. Germline V lookup: CDR1 KGHSH, CDR2 LQKENI. V dropped 2 bases and J dropped 3; count of bases not matched to a gene: 2. DNA of the CDR3: TGTGCCAGCTCACCAGGGACAGGGTACTACGAGCAGTACTTC. Its protein is CASSPGTGYYEQYF.

The chain combines TRBV5-4 with TRBJ2-7; 7 nucleotides line up with TRBD1. The CDR3 runs to 14 residues. J lost 6 bases, V lost 4 bases, and 10 bases had no gene match. The germline gives CDR1 SGHNT, CDR2 YYREEE (reference sequence). The CDR3 protein is CASSRAPGTAEQYF. The CDR3 DNA sequence: TGTGCCAGCAGCCGGGCACCCGGGACAGCCGAGCAGTACTTC.

The chain employs TRBV6-1 and TRBJ2-1; 11 positions agree with TRBD2. CDR3 length: 15 residues. Germline CDR1 is MNHNS and CDR2 is SASEGT. V lost 6 bases, J lost 5 bases, and 6 bases stayed unmatched. This CDR3 is CASRTLAGGHNEQFF. The CDR3 nucleotides read TGTGCCAGCAGAACCCTAGCGGGGGGTCACAATGAGCAGTTCTTC.

V gene TRBV6-6 combines with J gene TRBJ1-1; 10 positions match TRBD1. CDR1 MNHNY and CDR2 SVGAGI come from the germline V gene (reference sequence). Trimming at V came to 6 bases and at J to 4 bases, leaving 5 bases not matched to a gene. The CDR3 sequence is 14 residues long. CDR3 protein: CASRIDRGLTEAFF. DNA of the CDR3: TGTGCCAGCAGGATCGACAGGGGGCTCACTGAAGCTTTCTTT.

This clone was seen a single time. A far larger clone is off by one base, so a read error is likely. The J gene is TRBJ2-7, the V gene TRBV5-4; 10 bases match TRBD1. J lost 6 bases, V lost 2 bases, and 14 bases had no gene match. CDR1 and CDR2 (germline): SGHNT, YYREEE (reference sequence). The CDR3 sequence is 17 residues long. The CDR3 region is CASSLGLLGQGSCEQYF. The CDR3 nucleotides read TGTGCCAGCAGCTTAGGGCTACTGGGACAGGGGTCGTGCGAGCAGTACTTC.

The chain has TRBV27 and TRBJ1-5; D is ambiguous. Between the trimmed V and J ends, which lost 3 bases and 7 bases, there was a span of 7 bases. Germline loops: CDR1 MNHEY, CDR2 SMNVEV (reference sequence). The CDR3 has 12 residues. The DNA for the CDR3 is TGTGCCAGCAGTTTTGCGGGGCAGCCCCAGCATTTT. Residues: CASSFAGQPQHF.

This clone was seen only once. The chain joins TRBV5-6 to TRBJ2-7; 14 nucleotides agree with TRBD2. Germline V gene lookup returns CDR1 SGHDT and CDR2 YYEEEE. There are 17 residues in the CDR3. V lost 4 bases, J lost 3 bases, and 9 bases stayed unmatched. This CDR3 reads CASSGTSGSTSYYEQYF. CDR3 coding DNA: TGTGCCAGCAGCGGGACTAGCGGGAGCACCTCCTACTACGAGCAGTACTTC.

The chain uses TRBV18 and TRBJ2-7; 7 nucleotides align to TRBD2. Unmatched junction bases numbered 13, after V lost 1 base and J lost 1 base. This CDR3 has 18 amino acids. CDR1 KGHSH and CDR2 LQKENI come from the germline V gene. The CDR3 protein is CASSPRGLAGRESYEQYF. The CDR3 coding sequence is TGTGCCAGCTCACCACGAGGGCTGGCTGGGCGGGAGTCCTACGAGCAGTACTTC.

This chain uses TRBV9 with TRBJ2-1, with 8 bases aligning to TRBD2. Germline V gene lookup returns CDR1 SGDLS and CDR2 YYNGEE. J was trimmed by 4 bases and V by 0 bases; bases with no gene match: 15. The CDR3 loop spans 19 amino acids. Here the CDR3 DNA reads TGTGCCAGCAGCGTAGCTACGGGGGGCCTAGCGGGTCCATACAATGAGCAGTTCTTC. This gives the protein CASSVATGGLAGPYNEQFF.

J is TRBJ2-7 and V is TRBV18; the D gene is possibly TRBD1 (5 bases). CDR1 and CDR2 from the germline V gene are KGHSH and LQKENI. V lost 0 bases, J lost 3 bases, and 15 bases lay in between. The CDR3 extends over 16 amino acids. The CDR3 reads CASSPPSAGPFYEQYF. Written as DNA, the CDR3 is TGTGCCAGCTCACCACCGAGTGCAGGGCCTTTCTACGAGCAGTACTTC.

This clone appeared a single time. The chain carries TRBV4-1 and TRBJ2-2, with TRBD2 identical over 8 bases. CDR1 and CDR2 from the germline V gene are MGHRA and YSYEKL. Trimming at V came to 3 bases and at J to 5 bases, leaving 2 bases not matched to a gene. CDR3 length equals 14 residues. The CDR3, as DNA: TGCGCCAGCAGCCATTCTAGCGGGACCGGGGAGCTGTTTTTT. Translating it yields CASSHSSGTGELFF.

This sequence joins TRBV10-3 and TRBJ2-6; maybe TRBD1 (5 bases). V was shortened by 3 bases and J by 0 bases, with 18 bases between the two germline ends. The CDR3 sequence is 19 residues long. Germline V CDR1 and CDR2: ENHRY, SYGVKD. CDR3 DNA: TGTGCCATCAGTGAACGACAGTTCCGGAGTAACTCTGGGGCCAACGTCCTGACTTTC. Amino acids: CAISERQFRSNSGANVLTF.